This T cell receptor beta chain was found in a study of blood T cell repertoires in COVID-19. Study overall: COVID-19 samples, acute and convalescent, were from the United States, Italy and Spain. T cells, B-cell-depleted T cells, or PBMCs supplied cDNA or gDNA.

CDR1 and CDR2 (germline): SGHNT, YYREEE (reference sequence). The CDR3 is made up of 14 amino acids. J gave up 9 bases and V 3 bases, and 9 bases lay outside the gene matches. This clone was detected only once. Original analysis: Reference gene primer amplification in the assay estimated nucleated cell counts. The assay was immunoSEQ multiplex PCR, and TCRdb's table has in-frame clones only and misses some. The V and J calls and clone size were taken over from that table, and D and trimming were inferred from the DNA. The sample comprises some 100,000 clones, roughly 91% of which are singletons, and around 4.9% rests with the top ten.

This TCR derives from a woman aged 80 or older with active COVID-19. The sample consisted of peripheral blood. This sequence joins TRBV5-4 and TRBJ2-1; 7 bases are shared with TRBD1. The chain's CDR3 is CASSYGDRVGEQFF. DNA for the CDR3: TGTGCCAGCAGCTATGGAGACAGGGTCGGTGAGCAGTTCTTC.